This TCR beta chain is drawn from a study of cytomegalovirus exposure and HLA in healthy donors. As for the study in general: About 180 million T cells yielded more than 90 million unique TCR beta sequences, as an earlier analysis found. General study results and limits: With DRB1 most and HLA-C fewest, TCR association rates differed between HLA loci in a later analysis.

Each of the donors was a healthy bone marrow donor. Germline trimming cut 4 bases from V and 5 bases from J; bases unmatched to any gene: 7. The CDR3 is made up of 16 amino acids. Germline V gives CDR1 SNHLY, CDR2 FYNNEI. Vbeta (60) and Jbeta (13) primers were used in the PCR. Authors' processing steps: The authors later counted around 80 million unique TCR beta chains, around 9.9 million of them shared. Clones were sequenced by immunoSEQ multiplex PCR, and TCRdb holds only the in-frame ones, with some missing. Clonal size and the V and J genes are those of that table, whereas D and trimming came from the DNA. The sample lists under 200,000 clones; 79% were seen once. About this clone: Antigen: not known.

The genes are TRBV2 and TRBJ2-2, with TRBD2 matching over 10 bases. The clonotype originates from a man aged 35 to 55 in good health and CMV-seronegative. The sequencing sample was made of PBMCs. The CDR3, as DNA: TGTGCCAGCAGTGTCGCTAGCGGGAGAGGGACCGGGGAGCTGTTTTTT. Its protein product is CASSVASGRGTGELFF.